The 9 T cell receptor beta chains in this list originate from one sample, sequenced in a study of Ad26.COV2.S vaccination and SARS-CoV-2 variants. The treatment: roughly 18 received Ad26.COV2.S at low or high dose, single or two shots; 5 received placebo; per-sample allocation not given. Sampling happened 63 days after the first vaccine or placebo injection. Clones were sequenced by immunoSEQ multiplex PCR, and TCRdb holds only the in-frame ones, with some missing. The profile shows 350,000 to 500,000 clones, about 92% of them singletons. The specimen was peripheral blood, collected in a trial of Ad26.COV2.S vaccine versus placebo. The receptors come from a person between 18 and 65 years old who received the Ad26.COV2.S COVID-19 vaccine or a placebo.

The J gene is TRBJ2-1, the V gene TRBV9; D perhaps matches TRBD2 (7 bases). Germline-derived CDR1 and CDR2 are SGDLS and YYNGEE. The CDR3 spans 15 residues. V was pared by 2 bases and J by 2 bases, with 11 bases between. The CDR3 sequence is CASSVSGTTYNEQFF. DNA for the CDR3: TGTGCCAGCAGCGTCAGCGGGACAACCTACAATGAGCAGTTCTTC.

J is TRBJ2-7 and V is TRBV7-9; no clear D. The length of the CDR3 is 12 residues. Trimming left V 5 bases short and J 2 bases short, with 7 bases between. Germline values: CDR1 SEHNR, CDR2 FQNEAQ (reference sequence). For the CDR3, the DNA is TGTGCCAGCAGCCCCCAAGCCTACGAGCAGTACTTC. It encodes CASSPQAYEQYF.

The chain carries TRBV5-1 and TRBJ2-7; D unclear. Germline V gene lookup returns CDR1 SGHRS and CDR2 YFSETQ. The CDR3 consists of 16 residues. V was shortened by 2 bases and J by 3 bases, with 18 bases between the two germline ends. The CDR3 reads CASSFRLQKNYYEQYF. CDR3 bases: TGCGCCAGCAGCTTCCGTTTACAGAAAAACTACTACGAGCAGTACTTC. Full variable domain (missing parts from reference TRBV5-1 and TRBJ2-7): KAGVTQTPRYLIKTRGQQVTLSCSPISGHRSVSWYQQTPGQGLQFLFEYFSETQRNKGNFPGRFSGRQFSNSRSEMNVSTLELGDSALYLCASSFRLQKNYYEQYFGPGTRLTVT.

The DNA of the CDR3 is TGTGCCACCTCGATTGGTGAGGAGACCCAGTACTTC. This sequence encodes CATSIGEETQYF. The rearrangement uses TRBV21-1 and TRBJ2-5; the D call of TRBD2 is as the table states it, not checked on the DNA. TRBV21-1 is classified as a pseudogene. CDR3 length: 12 amino acids.

The J gene is TRBJ2-2, the V gene TRBV5-6; tentatively, D is TRBD1 (5 bases). CDR3 size: 12 residues. Trimming took 6 bases from V and 7 from J, leaving 10 bases between them. Germline-derived CDR1 and CDR2 are SGHDT and YYEEEE. The CDR3 bases are TGTGCCAGCAACGACAGAATCGGGGAGCTGTTTTTT. It is translated as CASNDRIGELFF.

This clone appeared once. The gene calls are TRBV18 and TRBJ2-7, with TRBD2 matching 10 bases. This CDR3 has 17 residues. V gave up 2 bases and J gave up 3 bases; unmatched junction bases: 10. Germline CDR1 reads KGHSH; CDR2 reads LQKENI. In nucleotides, the CDR3 is TGTGCCAGCTCACCAAGGAGCGGACTAGCGGAGTACTACGAGCAGTACTTC. It codes for CASSPRSGLAEYYEQYF.

This clone appeared a single time. The chain has TRBV23-1 and TRBJ2-7, with 8 bases identical to TRBD1. TRBV23-1 is marked as an open reading frame, function uncertain. With 2 bases clipped from V and 6 bases from J, the junction kept 12 bases outside the gene matches. This CDR3 is 16 amino acids long. The CDR3 nucleotides read TGCGCCAGCAGTCAACCCCGGGACAGGAGATCCGGCGAGCAGTACTTC. It codes for CASSQPRDRRSGEQYF.

The table lists this clone with a few counts. This sequence joins TRBV7-2 and TRBJ2-7, with D possibly TRBD2 on 7 matching bases. Trimming took off 3 bases at V and 3 bases at J, with 12 bases between the two ends. From germline, CDR1 is SGHTA and CDR2 FQGNSA. The CDR3 spans 14 residues. CDR3 bases: TGTGCCAGCAGCTTTGGACTAGGGGGCTACGAGCAGTACTTC. Translation gives CASSFGLGGYEQYF.

This chain uses TRBV2 with TRBJ1-1; D not resolved. Deletions cut 5 bases from V and 3 bases from J, with 13 bases between. This CDR3 is built from 14 residues. In germline, CDR1 is SNHLY, CDR2 FYNNEI. The CDR3 region has the DNA TGTGCCAGCAGTATTGAAAAGGGAGACACTGAAGCTTTCTTT. This gives the protein CASSIEKGDTEAFF.